This T cell receptor (beta chain) appears in the sequencing data of a study of blood T cell repertoires in COVID-19. Study-wide background: PBMCs, B-cell-depleted T cells, or T cells were the source of the cDNA or gDNA that made up the material.

Ages ranged from 18 to 89 years, with residence in about two dozen US areas. The recovered donors of Cohort 3 showed two negative PCRs, clearance, or symptom resolution. Sequencing used immunoSEQ multiplex PCR; TCRdb keeps in-frame clones, though not all of them. The data contain about 260,000 clones, 86% of them seen just once; the ten biggest clones take up roughly 2%. The CDR3 is made up of 16 amino acids. Germline V gene lookup returns CDR1 SNHLY and CDR2 FYNNEI. V was clipped by 5 bases and J by 5 bases, with 19 bases between them. V and J are TRBV2 and TRBJ1-5, with D hard to call. Sequenced material: PBMCs or T cells enriched from blood (not recorded which). The origin of this receptor is a woman in her 50s who had recovered from COVID-19. In nucleotides, the CDR3 is TGTGCCAGCAGTAGACGAAAGACATCGGTCGATCAGCCCCAGCATTTT. This sequence encodes CASSRRKTSVDQPQHF.